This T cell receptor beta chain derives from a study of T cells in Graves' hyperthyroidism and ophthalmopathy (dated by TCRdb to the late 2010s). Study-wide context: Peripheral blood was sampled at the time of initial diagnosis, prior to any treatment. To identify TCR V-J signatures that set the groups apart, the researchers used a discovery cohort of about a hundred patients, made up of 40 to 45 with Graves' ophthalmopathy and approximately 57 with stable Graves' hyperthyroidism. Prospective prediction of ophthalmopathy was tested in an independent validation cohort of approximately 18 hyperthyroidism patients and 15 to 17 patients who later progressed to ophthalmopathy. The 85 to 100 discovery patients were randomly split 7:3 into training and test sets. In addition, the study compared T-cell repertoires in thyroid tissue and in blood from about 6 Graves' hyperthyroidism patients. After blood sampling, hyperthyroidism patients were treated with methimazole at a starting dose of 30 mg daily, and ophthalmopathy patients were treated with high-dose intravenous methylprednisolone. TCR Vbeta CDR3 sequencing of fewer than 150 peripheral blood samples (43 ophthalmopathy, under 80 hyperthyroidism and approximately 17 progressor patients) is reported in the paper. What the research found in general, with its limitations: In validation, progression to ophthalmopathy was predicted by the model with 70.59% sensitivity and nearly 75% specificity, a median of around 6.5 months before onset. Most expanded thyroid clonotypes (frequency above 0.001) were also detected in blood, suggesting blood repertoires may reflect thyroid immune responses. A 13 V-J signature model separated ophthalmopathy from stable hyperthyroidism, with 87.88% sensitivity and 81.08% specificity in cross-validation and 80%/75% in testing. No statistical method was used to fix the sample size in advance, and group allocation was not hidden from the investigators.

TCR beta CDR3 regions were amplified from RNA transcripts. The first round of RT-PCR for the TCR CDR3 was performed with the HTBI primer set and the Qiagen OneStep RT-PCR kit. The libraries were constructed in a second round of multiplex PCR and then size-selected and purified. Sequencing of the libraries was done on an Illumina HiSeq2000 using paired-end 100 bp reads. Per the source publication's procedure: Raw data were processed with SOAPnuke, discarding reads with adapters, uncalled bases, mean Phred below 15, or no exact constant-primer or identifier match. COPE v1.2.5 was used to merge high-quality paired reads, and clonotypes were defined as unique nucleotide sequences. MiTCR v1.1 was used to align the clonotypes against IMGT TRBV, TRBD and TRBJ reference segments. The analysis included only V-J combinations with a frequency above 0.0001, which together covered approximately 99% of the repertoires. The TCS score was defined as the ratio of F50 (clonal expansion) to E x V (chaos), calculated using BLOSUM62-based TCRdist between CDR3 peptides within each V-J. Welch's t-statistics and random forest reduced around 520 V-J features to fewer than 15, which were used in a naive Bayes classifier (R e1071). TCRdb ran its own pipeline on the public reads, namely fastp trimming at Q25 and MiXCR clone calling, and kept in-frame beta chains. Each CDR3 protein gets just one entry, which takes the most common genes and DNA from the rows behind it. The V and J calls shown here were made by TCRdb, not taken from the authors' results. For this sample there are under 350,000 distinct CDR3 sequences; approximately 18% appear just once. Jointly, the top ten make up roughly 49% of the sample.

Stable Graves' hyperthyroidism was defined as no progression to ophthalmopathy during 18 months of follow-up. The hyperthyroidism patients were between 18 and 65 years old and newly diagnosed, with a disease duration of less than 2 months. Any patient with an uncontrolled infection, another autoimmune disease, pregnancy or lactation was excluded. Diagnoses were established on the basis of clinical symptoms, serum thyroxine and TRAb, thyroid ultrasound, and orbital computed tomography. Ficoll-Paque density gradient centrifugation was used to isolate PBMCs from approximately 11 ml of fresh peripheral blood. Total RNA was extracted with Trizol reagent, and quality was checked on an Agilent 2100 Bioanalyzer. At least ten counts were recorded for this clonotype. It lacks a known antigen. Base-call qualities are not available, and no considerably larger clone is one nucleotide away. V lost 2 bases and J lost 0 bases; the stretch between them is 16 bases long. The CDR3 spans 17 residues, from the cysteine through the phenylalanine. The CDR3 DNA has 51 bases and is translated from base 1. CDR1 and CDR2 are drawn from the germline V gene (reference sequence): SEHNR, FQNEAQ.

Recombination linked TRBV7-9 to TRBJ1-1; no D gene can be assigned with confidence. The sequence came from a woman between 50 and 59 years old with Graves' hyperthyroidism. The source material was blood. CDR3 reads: CASSLSQGLSVNTEAFF. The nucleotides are TGTGCCAGCAGCTTATCCCAAGGTCTATCGGTGAACACTGAAGCTTTCTTT.